One and the same sample provided the 28 T cell receptor beta chains below, sequenced in a study of somatic mutations in cytotoxic T cells in rheumatoid arthritis. Here immunoSEQ multiplex PCR was the method, and the copy in TCRdb shows in-frame clones only, minus some. The table has around 29,000 clones, 82% seen once. What was sequenced was CD8+ T cells sorted from blood. These receptors were obtained from an adult with rheumatoid arthritis.

This clone was seen a handful of times. The genes are TRBV29-1 and TRBJ1-2; D is ambiguous. V dropped 1 base and J dropped 4 bases, with 4 bases sitting between them. The CDR3 spans 11 residues. The germline gives CDR1 SQVTM, CDR2 ANQGSEA. CDR3 DNA sequence: TGCAGCGTTGAAGGGCGCTATGGCTACACCTTC. Protein sequence: CSVEGRYGYTF.

The chain employs TRBV19 and TRBJ1-5, with D possibly being TRBD1 (5 bases). Trimming took off 6 bases at V and 3 bases at J, with 18 bases between the two ends. The CDR3 consists of 16 residues. The germline CDR1 and CDR2 sequences are LNHDA and SQIVND (reference sequence). The chain's CDR3 is CASRAQASDLNQPQHF. The CDR3 region has the DNA TGTGCCAGTAGAGCACAGGCGTCTGATCTCAATCAGCCCCAGCATTTT.

The chain employs TRBV5-4 and TRBJ2-7, with D unresolved. Germline-derived CDR1 and CDR2 are SGHNT and YYREEE (reference sequence). This CDR3 has 12 residues. V was clipped by 2 bases and J by 6 bases, with 9 bases between them. The CDR3 DNA sequence: TGTGCCAGCAGCTTCATTGCTGGCGAGCAGTACTTC. Translating it yields CASSFIAGEQYF.

The J gene is TRBJ2-2, the V gene TRBV28; TRBD1 matches at 7 bases. Germline V gene lookup returns CDR1 MDHEN and CDR2 SYDVKM. With V trimmed by 5 bases and J by 1 base, 7 bases remained unmatched. This CDR3 is built from 16 residues. The CDR3 protein is CASSTPRTGNTGELFF. The DNA for the CDR3 is TGTGCCAGCAGTACCCCACGGACAGGGAACACCGGGGAGCTGTTTTTT. Full variable domain (rest looked up from reference TRBV28 and TRBJ2-2): DVKVTQSSRYLVKRTGEKVFLECVQDMDHENMFWYRQDPGLGLRLIYFSYDVKMKEKGDIPEGYSVSREKKERFSLILESASTNQTSMYLCASSTPRTGNTGELFFGEGSRLTVL.

The chain has TRBV19 and TRBJ1-5; unclear D gene. This CDR3 comprises 14 residues. The ends were cut back, 4 bases at V and 1 base at J, with 8 bases in the middle. Germline-derived CDR1 and CDR2 are LNHDA and SQIVND (reference sequence). DNA for the CDR3: TGTGCCAGTAGTACTAACAAAAGCAATCAGCCCCAGCATTTT. Residues: CASSTNKSNQPQHF.

In its sample, this clone was seen a few times. CDR3 residues: CASRPKFPRGCSQETQYF. Here the CDR3 DNA reads TGTGCAAGTCGCCCAAAGTTCCCCAGGGGGTGTTCCCAAGAGACCCAGTACTTC. The J gene is TRBJ2-5, the V gene TRBV12-2; the DNA was not compared with TRBD1, the D call given in the table. TRBV12-2 counts as a pseudogene. The CDR3 covers 18 residues.

This clone is a singleton in its sample. This chain uses TRBV4-1 with TRBJ1-4, with 7 bases fitting TRBD1. V lost 2 bases to trimming and J lost 12 bases; unmatched junction nucleotides: 6. Germline values: CDR1 MGHRA, CDR2 YSYEKL. The CDR3 consists of 13 residues. CDR3 sequence reads: CASSQPGGGQLFF. The DNA of the CDR3 is TGCGCCAGCAGCCAACCAGGGGGGGGGCAACTGTTTTTT.

CDR3 in DNA: TGTGCCAGCAGCCCTGTGGTAGGGGCCCCCTACGAGCAGTACTTC. The encoded protein is CASSPVVGAPYEQYF. V is TRBV11-3 and J is TRBJ2-7; possibly TRBD1 for D (5 bases). Germline loops: CDR1 SGHNT, CDR2 YENEEA. The V and J ends lost 5 bases and 2 bases respectively, with 16 bases between them. The CDR3 runs 15 residues.

The rearrangement joins TRBV6-6 to TRBJ2-7, with D hard to call. The CDR3 loop spans 12 amino acids. The V gene's germline CDR1 is MNHNY and CDR2 SVGAGI (reference sequence). The V and J ends lost 8 bases and 3 bases respectively, with 11 bases between them. CDR3 sequence (DNA): TGTGCCAGCCGCCGCCCGGGCTACGAGCAGTACTTC. This sequence encodes CASRRPGYEQYF.

This clone was detected only once. This chain connects TRBV7-9 to TRBJ2-1; 10 bases match TRBD2. Germline assignment: CDR1 SEHNR and CDR2 FQNEAQ (reference sequence). The J segment lost 11 bases and the V segment lost 5 bases, leaving 15 bases of the junction unmatched. This CDR3 has 16 amino acids. The CDR3 sequence is CASSQPTSGSTRQQFF. The CDR3 nucleotides read TGTGCCAGCAGCCAACCGACTAGCGGGTCGACCCGCCAGCAGTTCTTC.

This chain connects TRBV6-5 to TRBJ1-1; D unclear. Germline V gene lookup returns CDR1 MNHEY and CDR2 SVGAGI. With 0 bases removed from V and 0 bases from J, the gap between germline ends came to 8 bases. CDR3 length: 15 amino acids. In DNA, the CDR3 is TGTGCCAGCAGTTACTCCGGCGGTCTGAACACTGAAGCTTTCTTT. Translated: CASSYSGGLNTEAFF.

This rearrangement joins TRBV5-1 to TRBJ2-1; 12 bases map to TRBD2. This CDR3 has 16 amino acids. The junction had 7 bases not matched to a gene; V was cut back by 4 bases and J by 5 bases. Germline V lookup: CDR1 SGHRS, CDR2 YFSETQ. The DNA of the CDR3 is TGCGCCAGCAGCCCCGGACTAGCGGGATTTCACAATGAGCAGTTCTTC. Amino acid sequence: CASSPGLAGFHNEQFF.

The genes are TRBV27 and TRBJ2-1; D perhaps matches TRBD2 (6 bases). Per germline, CDR1 MNHEY and CDR2 SMNVEV (reference sequence). This CDR3 spans 13 amino acids. V was shortened by 5 bases and J by 7 bases, with 12 bases between the two germline ends. CDR3 protein: CASSVGEVNEQFF. DNA of the CDR3: TGTGCCAGCAGTGTCGGGGAGGTAAATGAGCAGTTCTTC.

This clone showed up just a few times. The chain combines TRBV29-1 with TRBJ1-5; TRBD1 might be the D (6 bases). V gave up 4 bases and J gave up 6 bases, with 13 bases separating them. Germline CDR1 reads SQVTM; CDR2 reads ANQGSEA. The CDR3 spans 13 residues. The CDR3 coding sequence is TGCAGCGTTGGACAGGACGAGGTTCAGCCCCAGCATTTT. Residues: CSVGQDEVQPQHF.

CDR3 DNA: TGTGCCAGCAGCGTAAGGCAGAACTCTGGGGCCAACGTCCTGACTTTC. Translation gives CASSVRQNSGANVLTF. The chain links TRBV9 to TRBJ2-6, with D unclear. Germline values: CDR1 SGDLS, CDR2 YYNGEE. Trimming cost V 1 base and J 0 bases, with 8 bases left between them. CDR3 length: 16 amino acids. Filled out from reference TRBV9 and TRBJ2-6, the complete variable domain reads DSGVTQTPKHLITATGQRVTLRCSPRSGDLSVYWYQQSLDQGLQFLIQYYNGEERAKGNILERFSAQQFPDLHSELNLSSLELGDSALYFCASSVRQNSGANVLTFGAGSRLTVL.

CDR3 sequence (DNA): TGTGCCAGCAGCTTTACTAGTGGCCCTGAAGCTTTCTTT. Amino acid sequence: CASSFTSGPEAFF. V and J are TRBV7-8 and TRBJ1-1; D not certain. The germline V and J ends were trimmed by 3 bases and 6 bases, with 11 bases remaining between them. The CDR3 extends over 13 amino acids. Germline CDR1 reads SGHVS; CDR2 reads FQNEAQ.

V gene TRBV5-6 combines with J gene TRBJ1-2; TRBD1 might be the D (5 bases). V lost 1 base, J lost 6 bases, and 13 bases lay in between. This CDR3 has 14 residues. Germline-derived CDR1 and CDR2 are SGHDT and YYEEEE. The DNA for the CDR3 is TGTGCCAGCAGCTTGTACGGGGGAGGGGATGGCTACACCTTC. It specifies CASSLYGGGDGYTF.

This clone was observed a handful of times. The J gene is TRBJ2-3, the V gene TRBV7-2; TRBD1 agrees at 7 bases. Germline CDR1 SGHTA, CDR2 FQGNSA. Unmatched junction bases numbered 9, after V lost 6 bases and J lost 6 bases. This CDR3 comprises 14 residues. The CDR3 here is CASRGQATPDTQYF. Written as DNA, the CDR3 is TGTGCCAGCAGAGGACAGGCAACCCCTGATACGCAGTATTTT.

The chain has TRBV19 and TRBJ2-5; possible D gene TRBD1, 5 bases. Germline CDR1 LNHDA, CDR2 SQIVND (reference sequence). V gave up 6 bases and J gave up 1 base, with 12 bases separating them. The CDR3 has 14 residues. This CDR3 reads CASRDTPFQETQYF. The CDR3, as DNA: TGTGCCAGTAGGGACACGCCGTTCCAAGAGACCCAGTACTTC.

V is TRBV29-1 and J is TRBJ2-7; TRBD1 is a possible D gene (6 bases). The V and J ends lost 3 bases and 4 bases respectively, with 19 bases between them. Germline V gene lookup returns CDR1 SQVTM and CDR2 ANQGSEA. The CDR3 is 15 residues long. CDR3 region: CSVESPQGAAYEQYF. The CDR3 DNA sequence: TGCAGCGTTGAGTCCCCACAGGGAGCGGCGTACGAGCAGTACTTC.

The chain joins TRBV9 to TRBJ2-5; D uncertain. In germline, CDR1 is SGDLS, CDR2 YYNGEE. This CDR3 region has 13 residues. The ends were cut back, 0 bases at V and 7 bases at J, with 10 bases in the middle. The CDR3 region has the DNA TGTGCCAGCAGCGTAGGGGATATGGGGACCCAGTACTTC. Protein: CASSVGDMGTQYF.

This clone has a handful of counts. The V and J genes are TRBV7-9 and TRBJ2-7; D call uncertain. The V gene's germline CDR1 is SEHNR and CDR2 FQNEAQ (reference sequence). The CDR3 has 13 residues. V lost 7 bases and J lost 5, with 15 bases in between. CDR3 in amino acids: CASNQDGPNEQYF. CDR3 in DNA: TGTGCCAGCAACCAAGACGGCCCCAACGAGCAGTACTTC.

This chain joins TRBV13 and TRBJ2-3, with no clear D. Trimming left V 2 bases short and J 3 bases short, with 18 bases between. From germline, CDR1 is PRHDT and CDR2 FYEKMQ (reference sequence). This CDR3 contains 17 residues. The CDR3 reads CASSLRYGSATTDTQYF. CDR3 nucleotides: TGTGCCAGCAGCTTAAGGTATGGTTCAGCTACTACAGATACGCAGTATTTT.

The J gene is TRBJ2-3, the V gene TRBV9; no clear D gene. CDR1 and CDR2 from the germline V gene are SGDLS and YYNGEE. This CDR3 has 15 residues. Trimming removed 3 bases at V and 0 bases at J, with 11 bases between. For the CDR3, the DNA is TGTGCCAGCAGCGCCGCCGTGAGCAGCACAGATACGCAGTATTTT. It yields the protein CASSAAVSSTDTQYF.

The gene calls are TRBV4-1 and TRBJ1-6; 8 bases are a match to TRBD1. Germline loops: CDR1 MGHRA, CDR2 YSYEKL. After removal of 4 bases from V and 5 bases from J, the junction contained 4 bases not matched to a gene. The CDR3 runs 15 residues. CDR3 protein: CASSLPGQDNSPLHF. The CDR3 bases are TGCGCCAGCAGCCTACCGGGACAGGATAATTCACCCCTCCACTTT.

The chain has TRBV5-1 and TRBJ2-1, with 9 bases that match TRBD2. CDR3 length: 18 amino acids. Germline CDR1 reads SGHRS; CDR2 reads YFSETQ. Trimming removed 0 bases from V and 7 bases from J; junction bases left unmatched: 14. CDR3 in amino acids: CASSLAPNSGSFQNEQFF. The CDR3, as DNA: TGCGCCAGCAGCTTGGCACCTAATAGCGGGAGTTTCCAAAATGAGCAGTTCTTC.

This chain links TRBV5-1 with TRBJ1-6; D gene ambiguous. Germline CDR1 is SGHRS and CDR2 is YFSETQ. This CDR3 is built from 12 residues. V lost 5 bases and J lost 7, with 7 bases in between. The CDR3 here is CASRVGNSPLHF. Written as DNA, the CDR3 is TGCGCCAGCAGGGTGGGGAATTCACCCCTCCACTTT.

The chain combines TRBV11-3 with TRBJ2-7, with 11 nucleotides matching TRBD2. V shed 3 bases and J 2 bases; nucleotides not matched to a gene: 12. Germline values: CDR1 SGHNT, CDR2 YENEEA. The CDR3 has 18 residues. In nucleotides, the CDR3 is TGTGCCAGCAGCTTTAGCCCTCTTATTAGCGGGAGGGCCTACGAGCAGTACTTC. This translates into CASSFSPLISGRAYEQYF.